This is a list of T cell receptor beta chains from one sample in a study of T-cell reconstitution after alpha-beta-depleted transplantation in children. TCRdb ran MiXCR on the PCR reads and lists one entry per CDR3 protein. The data hold roughly 180,000 distinct CDR3 sequences, with 11% observed a single time. The material was PBMCs, obtained before TCRalphabeta/CD19-depleted stem cell transplant. The source of these receptors is a boy between 2 and 10 years old with acute myeloid leukemia, due to receive a stem cell transplant. Each CDR3 is given with its conserved first and last residue. D genes are given only for firm matches. Only part of the rows carry a size: once, few, many, or a class if the clone is expanded.

length,D,size,V,J,DNA,CDR3
12,-,many,TRBV5-1,TRBJ2-3,TGCGCCAGCAGCTTGGAAGCAGATACGCAGTATTTT,CASSLEADTQYF
18,-,many,TRBV20-1,TRBJ2-1,TGCAGTGCTAGAGTGGCCGGGACCCCCGGGTCCAATGAAAGGTGGCAGTTCTTC,CSARVAGTPGSNERWQFF
16,TRBD2,many,TRBV27,TRBJ2-3,TGTGCCAGCAGTCTAGCGGGAGGAGTCGGCACAGATACGCAGTATTTT,CASSLAGGVGTDTQYF
16,-,-,TRBV2,TRBJ1-3,TGTGCCAGCAGTGAAGCCTCGAGCAGGGCTGGAAACACCATATATTTT,CASSEASSRAGNTIYF
16,-,many,TRBV5-1,TRBJ1-5,TGCGCCAGCAGCTTGACCGGACCGCCAGACAATCAGCCCCAGCATTTT,CASSLTGPPDNQPQHF
13,-,many,TRBV20-1,TRBJ1-1,TGCAGTGCCAACCTACAGATGAACACTGAAGCTTTCTTT,CSANLQMNTEAFF
16,TRBD1,-,TRBV14,TRBJ1-4,TGTGCCAGCAGCCAAGTTATTGGACAGGGTGATGAAAAACTGTTTTTT,CASSQVIGQGDEKLFF
17,TRBD1,many,TRBV3-1,TRBJ2-2,TGTGCCAGCAGCCAAGACTGGACAGGGGGTCCCACCGGGGAGCTGTTTTTT,CASSQDWTGGPTGELFF
14,-,many,TRBV7-8,TRBJ2-3,TGTGCCAGCAGCTTCGGTCGGACCGCAGATACGCAGTATTTT,CASSFGRTADTQYF
16,TRBD1,few,TRBV11-2,TRBJ1-1,TGTGCCAGCAGCTTAGAGGGGGACAGTAAGGGCGCTGAAGCTTTCTTT,CASSLEGDSKGAEAFF
16,-,many,TRBV12-3/TRBV12-4,TRBJ1-3,TGTGCCAGCAGTACACAAACCGGGACACCAGGAAACACCATATATTTT,CASSTQTGTPGNTIYF
14,-,many,TRBV7-3,TRBJ1-6,TGTGCCAGCAGCTTGGGGGAATTGGGTTCACCCCTCCACTTT,CASSLGELGSPLHF
18,TRBD2,many,TRBV5-1,TRBJ2-3,TGCGCCAGCAGCCCCGGACTAGCGGGGACACCGAGCACAGATACGCAGTATTTT,CASSPGLAGTPSTDTQYF
14,-,many,TRBV7-6,TRBJ1-2,TGTGCCAGCAGCTTAGAGGAAGGCGCCTATGGCTACACCTTC,CASSLEEGAYGYTF
11,-,many,TRBV6-6,TRBJ1-1,TGTGCCAGTCTTGCAGGACGAGAAGCTTTCTTT,CASLAGREAFF
12,-,many,TRBV5-6,TRBJ1-2,TGTGCCAGCAGCTTATGGGGCGATGGCTACACCTTC,CASSLWGDGYTF
17,TRBD2,many,TRBV20-1,TRBJ2-7,TGCAGTGCTAGCTCCGCGACTAGCGGGAGCCAGGTCTACGAGCAGTACTTC,CSASSATSGSQVYEQYF
12,TRBD1,many,TRBV29-1,TRBJ2-7,TGCAGCGCCGGGACAGGGGTCTCCGAGCAGTACTTC,CSAGTGVSEQYF
17,TRBD1,many,TRBV12-3/TRBV12-4,TRBJ1-3,TGTGCCAGCAGTTTAGACGGGACAGGGGGATCTGGAAACACCATATATTTT,CASSLDGTGGSGNTIYF
17,-,many,TRBV9,TRBJ2-5,TGTGCCAGCAGCGTAATGGGTGGGATACCCTGGGGAGAGACCCAGTACTTC,CASSVMGGIPWGETQYF
23,TRBD2,many,TRBV25-1,TRBJ2-3,TGTGCCAGCAGTGAATTAGGACCTCAACGAGACGCCCGACTAGCGGATCGGCCGGATACGCAGTATTTT,CASSELGPQRDARLADRPDTQYF
14,TRBD1,many,TRBV20-1,TRBJ1-5,TGCAGTGCTTGGACAGGGGCAATCTCTAGGGCCCAGCATTTT,CSAWTGAISRAQHF
13,-,medium-sized,TRBV25-1,TRBJ2-1,TGTGCCAGCCAAGGGAGCTCCTACAATGAGCAGTTCTTC,CASQGSSYNEQFF
15,-,many,TRBV29-1,TRBJ2-7,TGCAGCGTTGAACCGGCAAATACCCCGGAGGGCGAGCAGTACTTC,CSVEPANTPEGEQYF
12,TRBD1,many,TRBV20-1,TRBJ1-1,TGCAGTGTAGAGGGGGCGAACACTGAAGCTTTCTTT,CSVEGANTEAFF
13,-,many,TRBV5-1,TRBJ2-2,TGCGCCAGCAGCTGGACTTACACCGGGGAGCTGTTTTTT,CASSWTYTGELFF
13,-,many,TRBV7-3,TRBJ2-3,TGTGCCAGCAGCTTAGTAGGTTGGGATACGCAGTATTTT,CASSLVGWDTQYF
14,-,medium-sized,TRBV5-1,TRBJ2-1,TGCGCCAGCAGCTTGGTGGCGGGCCCCGGCGAGCAGTTCTTC,CASSLVAGPGEQFF
13,-,many,TRBV6-5,TRBJ2-2,TGTGCCAGCAGTTACTCGATTGCCGGGGAGCTGTTTTTT,CASSYSIAGELFF
15,-,many,TRBV5-1,TRBJ1-3,TGCGCCAGCAGCTTTAGGGCCGACCTTGGAAACACCATATATTTT,CASSFRADLGNTIYF
13,TRBD2,many,TRBV20-1,TRBJ2-5,TGCAGTGCACTCGCCCTAGCGGGAGCGGCCCAGTACTTC,CSALALAGAAQYF
15,-,many,TRBV4-1,TRBJ1-6,TGCGCCAGCAGCCAAAAACCGGGGACCAATCCTCCCCTCCACTTT,CASSQKPGTNPPLHF
18,TRBD1,many,TRBV9,TRBJ2-1,TGTGCCAGCAGCGTACGGTCCACCGGGACAGGGGTCTACAATGAGCAGTTCTTC,CASSVRSTGTGVYNEQFF
15,TRBD2,many,TRBV24-1,TRBJ2-3,TGTGCCACCGGCGGACTAGCTGGTATCACAGATACGCAGTATTTT,CATGGLAGITDTQYF
14,-,many,TRBV7-2,TRBJ1-5,TGTGCCAGCAGCCGCGGGGATAGCAATCAGCCCCAGCATTTT,CASSRGDSNQPQHF
16,TRBD1,-,TRBV7-3,TRBJ1-4,TGTGCCAGCAGCCTGGACGGGACAGCCTCTAATGAAAAACTGTTTTTT,CASSLDGTASNEKLFF
14,TRBD2,many,TRBV29-1,TRBJ2-7,TGCAGCGCCCTAGGGAGCGGGAGGACATACGAGCAGTACTTC,CSALGSGRTYEQYF
13,TRBD1,many,TRBV5-6,TRBJ1-6,TGTGCCAGCAGAGGACAGGGAGGTGCACCCCTCCACTTT,CASRGQGGAPLHF
15,-,many,TRBV15,TRBJ1-1,TGTGCCACCAGCAGGTTCGACAGGATGAACACTGAAGCTTTCTTT,CATSRFDRMNTEAFF
16,-,many,TRBV7-7,TRBJ2-1,TGTGCCAGCAGCCCCTCGTTGGACACGTCCTACAATGAGCAGTTCTTC,CASSPSLDTSYNEQFF
15,-,many,TRBV20-1,TRBJ1-2,TGCAGTGCTAGGGGGGGTGTTGGGCGGGAGTATGGCTACACCTTC,CSARGGVGREYGYTF
15,TRBD1,many,TRBV7-8,TRBJ1-2,TGTGCCAGCAGCGCCCGGACAGGCGCCTTGACTGGCTACACCTTC,CASSARTGALTGYTF
14,TRBD1,many,TRBV3-1,TRBJ1-2,TGTGCCAGCAGTCGGACAGGAGCTAACTATGGCTACACCTTC,CASSRTGANYGYTF